Presented here are 22 T cell receptor beta chains from one specimen sequenced in a study of radiation and T cells in renal cell carcinoma. Time point given: baseline pretreatment blood. Treatment given: 15 Gy SBRT to primary tumor, nephrectomy 4 weeks later. Produced via immunoSEQ multiplex PCR; TCRdb's table is partial and in-frame only. Here the sample spans about 130,000 clones, roughly 80% being singletons. Sequences were derived from blood, sampled from a patient whose treatment included radiotherapy and nephrectomy. The receptors here all came from a woman aged 55-69 years with renal cell carcinoma.

This clone was picked up one time. This chain's CDR3 is CASSGNTGGGNQPQHF. The CDR3 DNA sequence: TGTGCCAGTAGTGGAAACACGGGGGGTGGCAATCAGCCCCAGCATTTT. V is TRBV19 and J is TRBJ1-5, with D perhaps TRBD1 (5 bases). V was cut by 5 bases and J by 2 bases, with 16 bases left in between. This CDR3 region has 16 residues. Germline V lookup: CDR1 LNHDA, CDR2 SQIVND (reference sequence). Based on the CDR3 plus reference TRBV19 and TRBJ1-5, the full variable domain is DGGITQSPKYLFRKEGQNVTLSCEQNLNHDAMYWYRQDPGQGLRLIYYSQIVNDFQKGDIAEGYSVSREKKESFPLTVTSAQKNPTAFYLCASSGNTGGGNQPQHFGDGTRLSIL.

The chain has TRBV7-6 and TRBJ1-3; 8 positions match TRBD1. Germline CDR1 SGHVS, CDR2 FNYEAQ. This CDR3 has 18 amino acids. V dropped 2 bases and J dropped 3; count of bases not matched to a gene: 12. The CDR3: CASSLPGAGGSGGNTIYF. The CDR3 nucleotides read TGTGCCAGCAGCTTACCAGGGGCAGGGGGCAGTGGTGGAAACACCATATATTTT. Using reference TRBV7-6 and TRBJ1-3 for the parts outside the CDR3, the full variable domain is GAGVSQSPRYKVTKRGQDVALRCDPISGHVSLYWYRQALGQGPEFLTYFNYEAQQDKSGLPNDRFSAERPEGSISTLTIQRTEQRDSAMYRCASSLPGAGGSGGNTIYFGEGSWLTVV.

The V gene is TRBV19, the J gene TRBJ1-2, with D possibly matching TRBD1 (6 bases). CDR1 and CDR2 (germline): LNHDA, SQIVND (reference sequence). The CDR3 runs 16 residues. V lost 9 bases and J 0 bases, leaving 20 bases between the germline ends. The CDR3 DNA follows: TGTGCCAGCACTAGGATAAACAGGGAAACTAACTATGGCTACACCTTC. This codes for CASTRINRETNYGYTF.

This chain connects TRBV6-1 to TRBJ1-1; no firm D call. The CDR3 has 14 amino acids. Germline V gene sequence: CDR1 MNHNS, CDR2 SASEGT. V lost 2 bases, J lost 4 bases, and 11 bases lay in between. CDR3 in amino acids: CASSETMGATEAFF. The DNA for the CDR3 is TGTGCCAGCAGTGAAACGATGGGAGCCACTGAAGCTTTCTTT.

This rearrangement joins TRBV5-1 to TRBJ2-2, with D perhaps matching TRBD1 (5 bases). Germline V gene lookup returns CDR1 SGHRS and CDR2 YFSETQ. The CDR3 extends over 16 amino acids. Trimming cost V 0 bases and J 2 bases, with 11 bases left between them. The chain's CDR3 is CASSLAIQGNTGELFF. The CDR3 region has the DNA TGCGCCAGCAGCTTGGCCATCCAGGGAAACACCGGGGAGCTGTTTTTT.

The J gene is TRBJ2-7, the V gene TRBV9; D is unresolved. Trimming left V 0 bases short and J 0 bases short, with 13 bases between. The CDR3 consists of 16 residues. Germline V gives CDR1 SGDLS, CDR2 YYNGEE. The CDR3 sequence is CASSVAPDTSSYEQYF. CDR3 DNA sequence: TGTGCCAGCAGCGTAGCCCCGGATACCAGCTCCTACGAGCAGTACTTC.

The chain links TRBV4-2 to TRBJ1-4; D gene unclear. V was trimmed by 1 base and J by 6 bases, leaving 12 bases between them. CDR3 length: 15 residues. Germline V CDR1 and CDR2: LGHNA, YNFKEQ. CDR3 DNA sequence: TGTGCCAGCAGCCAAGCAGGCCACCGCGATGAAAAACTGTTTTTT. This translates into CASSQAGHRDEKLFF.

The chain combines TRBV2 with TRBJ2-5; D might be TRBD1 or TRBD2, each matching 5 bases. V lost 6 bases and J lost 4, with 15 bases in between. The CDR3 contains 14 residues. The germline V gene encodes CDR1 SNHLY and CDR2 FYNNEI. CDR3 sequence (DNA): TGTGCCAGCAGGACCGGTCCGGGGCGAGAGACCCAGTACTTC. Translation gives CASRTGPGRETQYF. The entire variable domain, with the rest obtained from reference TRBV2 and TRBJ2-5, is as follows: EPEVTQTPSHQVTQMGQEVILRCVPISNHLYFYWYRQILGQKVEFLVSFYNNEISEKSEIFDDQFSVERPDGSNFTLKIRSTKLEDSAMYFCASRTGPGRETQYFGPGTRLLVL.

This rearrangement joins TRBV2 to TRBJ2-5; 8 bases map to TRBD1. The J call may be in error: the DNA end matches TRBJ2-7 better. Germline V gene lookup returns CDR1 SNHLY and CDR2 FYNNEI. This CDR3 has 15 residues. CDR3 region: CASSQTGALGDEQYF. The CDR3 nucleotides are TGTGCCAGCAGTCAGACAGGGGCCCTGGGGGACGAGCAGTACTTC.

The V gene is TRBV7-9, the J gene TRBJ1-1; no definite D call. Trimming took off 1 base at V and 5 bases at J, with 8 bases between the two ends. The germline gives CDR1 SEHNR, CDR2 FQNEAQ (reference sequence). The CDR3 contains 13 residues. CDR3 DNA: TGTGCCAGCAGCTTAGGAACGGCGACTGAAGCTTTCTTT. It translates to CASSLGTATEAFF.

To note about this clone: A much larger clonotype is one base distant, so this may be a read error. The rearrangement links TRBV6-6 to TRBJ2-1; 10 bases match TRBD2. Germline V CDR1 and CDR2: MNHNY, SVGAGI (reference sequence). The V segment lost 5 bases and the J segment 0 bases; nucleotides outside the gene matches: 1. CDR3 length: 15 amino acids. As DNA, the CDR3 is TGTGCCAGCAGTCCTAGCGGGAGCTCCTACAATGAGCAGTTCTTC. Translating gives CASSPSGSSYNEQFF.

This chain links TRBV30 with TRBJ1-4; TRBD1 matches 7 bases. CDR1 GTSNPN and CDR2 SVGIG come from the germline V gene (reference sequence). Trimming at V came to 2 bases and at J to 0 bases, leaving 12 bases not matched to a gene. The CDR3 sequence is 18 residues long. CDR3 sequence reads: CAWSLNSGTAATNEKLFF. The DNA of the CDR3 is TGTGCCTGGAGTCTTAACTCCGGGACAGCCGCAACTAATGAAAAACTGTTTTTT.

The V call is TRBV18, the J call TRBJ2-4; 9 nucleotides match TRBD1. The germline gives CDR1 KGHSH, CDR2 LQKENI. The CDR3 length is 15 residues. V was clipped by 4 bases and J by 3 bases; unmatched bases: 4. The CDR3 is CASSLQGQGKNIQYF. The DNA for the CDR3 is TGTGCCAGCTCACTGCAGGGACAGGGCAAAAACATTCAGTACTTC. Variable domain in full (rest from reference TRBV18 and TRBJ2-4): NAGVMQNPRHLVRRRGQEARLRCSPMKGHSHVYWYRQLPEEGLKFMVYLQKENIIDESGMPKERFSAEFPKEGPSILRIQQVVRGDSAAYFCASSLQGQGKNIQYFGAGTRLSVL.

The genes are TRBV9 and TRBJ1-2; TRBD1 is a possible D gene (6 bases). The ends were cut back, 4 bases at V and 8 bases at J, with 15 bases in the middle. The CDR3 consists of 13 residues. CDR1 and CDR2 (germline): SGDLS, YYNGEE. CDR3 nucleotide sequence: TGTGCCAGCAGCAGAACAGGGAAGGAAGGCTACACCTTC. Amino acids: CASSRTGKEGYTF. The full variable domain, rest sourced from reference TRBV9 and TRBJ1-2, is DSGVTQTPKHLITATGQRVTLRCSPRSGDLSVYWYQQSLDQGLQFLIQYYNGEERAKGNILERFSAQQFPDLHSELNLSSLELGDSALYFCASSRTGKEGYTFGSGTRLTVV.

The chain carries TRBV30 and TRBJ1-1; weak D call: TRBD1 (5 bases). V lost 1 base to trimming and J lost 8 bases, with 11 bases between them. The CDR3 is 12 amino acids. In germline, CDR1 is GTSNPN, CDR2 SVGIG (reference sequence). CDR3 amino acids: CAWSGGRAEAFF. The CDR3 DNA is TGTGCCTGGAGTGGGGGCAGGGCCGAAGCTTTCTTT.

The chain uses TRBV7-2 and TRBJ2-5, with 7 bases fitting TRBD1. Germline trimming cut 5 bases from V and 4 bases from J; bases unmatched to any gene: 7. Germline loops: CDR1 SGHTA, CDR2 FQGNSA. The CDR3 contains 14 residues. As DNA, the CDR3 is TGTGCCAGCAGCCGTCAGACAGGGATAGAGACCCAGTACTTC. This gives the protein CASSRQTGIETQYF.

J is TRBJ2-6 and V is TRBV4-2; D is perhaps TRBD2 (6 bases). The V and J ends lost 4 bases and 3 bases respectively, with 25 bases between them. Germline V gives CDR1 LGHNA, CDR2 YNFKEQ. There are 20 residues in the CDR3. The CDR3 is CASSPLRFKRWGGGANVLTF. As DNA, the CDR3 is TGTGCCAGCAGCCCCCTTCGTTTTAAGCGATGGGGAGGTGGGGCCAACGTCCTGACTTTC.

This chain links TRBV5-6 with TRBJ1-6; 8 bases map to TRBD1. With 0 bases clipped from V and 7 bases from J, the junction kept 0 bases outside the gene matches. CDR3 length: 14 residues. The germline V gene has CDR1 SGHDT and CDR2 YYEEEE. The chain's CDR3 is CASSLGQGNSPLHF. DNA of the CDR3: TGTGCCAGCAGCTTGGGACAGGGGAATTCACCCCTCCACTTT.

The gene calls are TRBV19 and TRBJ1-5, with D uncertain. The germline CDR1 and CDR2 sequences are LNHDA and SQIVND (reference sequence). Trimming removed 3 bases at V and 3 bases at J, with 9 bases between. This CDR3 spans 14 amino acids. The CDR3 sequence is CASSILGINQPQHF. As DNA, the CDR3 is TGTGCCAGTAGTATTTTGGGAATCAATCAGCCCCAGCATTTT.

The chain is built from TRBV6-5 and TRBJ1-2; possible D gene TRBD1, 5 bases. V lost 4 bases, J lost 4 bases, and 13 bases lay in between. Germline values: CDR1 MNHEY, CDR2 SVGAGI. The CDR3 runs 14 residues. DNA for the CDR3: TGTGCCAGCAGTTCCCGGGGGGTTGGCTATGGCTACACCTTC. Translating it yields CASSSRGVGYGYTF.

The chain is built from TRBV19 and TRBJ1-5; the D gene is possibly TRBD1 (6 bases). Trimming shortened V by 5 bases and J by 1 base, and 15 bases separated the two germline ends. This CDR3 is built from 16 residues. Germline CDR1 and CDR2: LNHDA and SQIVND (reference sequence). The CDR3 loop is CASSVQGPRSNQPQHF. The CDR3 DNA reads TGTGCCAGTAGTGTACAGGGACCCCGAAGCAATCAGCCCCAGCATTTT.

V gene TRBV18 combines with J gene TRBJ1-4; D call uncertain. V lost 3 bases to trimming and J lost 8 bases, with 16 bases between them. The CDR3 runs 15 residues. Per the germline V gene, CDR1 is KGHSH and CDR2 is LQKENI. CDR3 DNA: TGTGCCAGCTCACCGAGAAGGGCAATGGAAGAAAAACTGTTTTTT. Its translation: CASSPRRAMEEKLFF.